Below are 26 T cell receptor beta chains sequenced from a single sample in a study of early T cells in non-severe SARS-CoV-2 infection. One entry per CDR3 protein, called by TCRdb with MiXCR from the 5' RACE reads. This sample yields under 140,000 distinct CDR3 sequences, of which roughly an eighth are seen a single time; 3.5% to 4% belongs to the top ten. The source material was whole blood, sampled at baseline. These receptors all stem from an adult who was a healthcare worker with PCR-confirmed SARS-CoV-2 infection or an uninfected control (not recorded which).

This clonotype has a handful of counts. The chain joins TRBV10-3 to TRBJ2-1, with 7 bases aligning to TRBD2. CDR3 size: 16 residues. Germline V CDR1 and CDR2: ENHRY, SYGVKD. V lost 0 bases to trimming and J lost 4 bases; unmatched junction nucleotides: 6. The CDR3 is CAISESTRGTYNEQFF. In DNA form, the CDR3 reads TGTGCCATCAGTGAGTCGACGCGGGGGACGTACAATGAGCAGTTCTTC.

This clonotype has only a few counts. This chain links TRBV25-1 with TRBJ1-2; D not resolved. Germline V gene lookup returns CDR1 MGHDK and CDR2 SYGVNS. There are 13 residues in the CDR3. The V gene lost 1 base and the J gene lost 5 bases, with 8 bases spanning the gap. DNA of the CDR3: TGTGCCAGCAGTGAATTTTCACTTTATGGCTACACCTTC. Translated: CASSEFSLYGYTF.

The chain combines TRBV7-2 with TRBJ2-1; D remains unclear. Germline CDR1 and CDR2: SGHTA and FQGNSA. The CDR3 is 15 residues long. Trimming took off 6 bases at V and 4 bases at J, with 16 bases between the two ends. The CDR3 DNA reads TGTGCCAGCAGTGACGGAGTCCCCTTTTACAATGAGCAGTTCTTC. Its translation: CASSDGVPFYNEQFF.

The chain has TRBV27 and TRBJ2-7; maybe TRBD1 (6 bases). Germline V CDR1 and CDR2: MNHEY, SMNVEV (reference sequence). V was trimmed by 5 bases and J by 4 bases, leaving 18 bases between them. The CDR3 sequence is 15 residues long. The CDR3 DNA follows: TGTGCCAGCAGTGCACAGGGAGCCCCCCGGTACGAGCAGTACTTC. It codes for CASSAQGAPRYEQYF.

The V gene is TRBV20-1, the J gene TRBJ2-7; D gene unclear. The V gene's germline CDR1 is DFQATT and CDR2 SNEGSKA (reference sequence). Trimming took 6 bases from V and 2 from J, leaving 17 bases between them. This CDR3 comprises 14 residues. CDR3 sequence: CSALTHALPYEQYF. CDR3 nucleotide sequence: TGCAGTGCGTTAACTCACGCACTCCCCTACGAGCAGTACTTC.

This rearrangement joins TRBV12-3 or TRBV12-4 to TRBJ1-1; D remains unclear. The CDR3 is made up of 13 amino acids. V gave up 8 bases and J gave up 0 bases, with 10 bases separating them. Here the CDR3 reads CASLLTMNTEAFF. The DNA of the CDR3 is TGTGCCAGCTTACTTACAATGAACACTGAAGCTTTCTTT.

In this sample, this clonotype turned up many times. The chain has TRBV5-4 and TRBJ2-7, with 8 bases matching TRBD2. Trimming at V came to 6 bases and at J to 4 bases, leaving 15 bases not matched to a gene. CDR1 SGHNT and CDR2 YYREEE come from the germline V gene (reference sequence). The CDR3 has 16 amino acids. CDR3 DNA sequence: TGTGCCAGCAACTGGGCGGGAGTAGCGGGAAGATACGAGCAGTACTTC. Encoded protein: CASNWAGVAGRYEQYF.

This clonotype was detected only a few times. The V gene is TRBV2, the J gene TRBJ1-1, with 9 nucleotides matching TRBD1. With 6 bases clipped from V and 4 bases from J, the junction kept 6 bases outside the gene matches. The CDR3 loop spans 14 amino acids. Germline-derived CDR1 and CDR2 are SNHLY and FYNNEI. The DNA of the CDR3 is TGTGCCAGCAGGGACAGGGGCAGGGGCACTGAAGCTTTCTTT. It specifies CASRDRGRGTEAFF.

The chain couples TRBV29-1 to TRBJ2-1; 11 bases are shared with TRBD2. CDR1 SQVTM and CDR2 ANQGSEA come from the germline V gene. V lost 3 bases to trimming and J lost 1 base; unmatched junction nucleotides: 5. This CDR3 spans 16 amino acids. The CDR3 reads CSVDRIAGGSYNEQFF. DNA for the CDR3: TGCAGCGTTGACCGTATAGCGGGAGGGTCCTACAATGAGCAGTTCTTC.

This clonotype was observed a handful of times. The V gene is TRBV4-1, the J gene TRBJ1-2, with TRBD1 matching 9 bases. The CDR3 spans 15 residues. CDR1 and CDR2 (germline): MGHRA, YSYEKL. The V gene end was trimmed by 3 bases and the J gene end by 7 bases; junction bases not matched to a gene: 9. The CDR3 sequence is CASSQEPGQGIGYTF. The CDR3 DNA reads as TGCGCCAGCAGCCAGGAACCGGGACAGGGTATTGGCTACACCTTC.

The rearrangement joins TRBV19 to TRBJ2-6, with 7 bases matching TRBD1. Germline V gene lookup returns CDR1 LNHDA and CDR2 SQIVND (reference sequence). The CDR3 contains 13 residues. The CDR3 DNA reads TGTGCTACTAGGGGGCTCGGGGCCAACGTCCTGACTTTC. This codes for CATRGLGANVLTF.

The genes are TRBV28 and TRBJ2-5; D may be TRBD1 (6 bases). The CDR3 length is 13 residues. V was shortened by 7 bases and J by 2 bases, with 11 bases between the two germline ends. CDR1 is MDHEN and CDR2 is SYDVKM in the germline V gene. The CDR3 DNA reads TGTGCCAGCAACGCAGGGGCACAAGAGACCCAGTACTTC. Its translation: CASNAGAQETQYF.

V gene TRBV29-1 combines with J gene TRBJ1-2, with D hard to call. Deletions cut 7 bases from V and 4 bases from J, with 10 bases between. The CDR3 contains 11 residues. Looked up from germline, CDR1 is SQVTM and CDR2 is ANQGSEA. The CDR3: CSADVGYGYTF. CDR3 coding DNA: TGCAGCGCGGATGTGGGCTATGGCTACACCTTC.

This clonotype was counted at least ten times. This sequence joins TRBV4-1 and TRBJ1-1, with D possibly TRBD1 on 6 matching bases. CDR1 is MGHRA, CDR2 YSYEKL, per germline. Deletions cut 6 bases from V and 3 bases from J, with 17 bases between. The CDR3 is 15 amino acids. The CDR3 loop reads CASSRTGSVDTEAFF. CDR3 in DNA: TGCGCCAGCAGTAGAACAGGGTCGGTGGACACTGAAGCTTTCTTT.

This clonotype has more than one count but fewer than ten. This rearrangement joins TRBV28 to TRBJ1-1; 8 positions match TRBD1. There are 13 residues in the CDR3. V was pared by 8 bases and J by 6 bases, with 8 bases of the junction left unmatched. The germline V gene has CDR1 MDHEN and CDR2 SYDVKM. This CDR3 reads CASFSQGAAEAFF. The CDR3 DNA reads as TGTGCCAGCTTCTCCCAGGGGGCGGCTGAAGCTTTCTTT.

This clonotype occurred a few times. V and J are TRBV20-1 and TRBJ1-1; possible D gene TRBD1, 5 bases. Germline V gene lookup returns CDR1 DFQATT and CDR2 SNEGSKA (reference sequence). V lost 0 bases, J lost 2 bases, and 10 bases lay in between. The CDR3 contains 14 residues. CDR3 in amino acids: CSARDSGTNTEAFF. In DNA, the CDR3 is TGCAGTGCTAGAGATTCGGGGACCAACACTGAAGCTTTCTTT.

The chain couples TRBV6-2 or TRBV6-3 to TRBJ2-3; D is unresolved. Trimming took off 5 bases at V and 0 bases at J, with 9 bases between the two ends. Germline V gene data show CDR1 as MNHEY and CDR2 as SVGEGT. CDR3 length: 14 amino acids. The CDR3: CASSAEFSTDTQYF. In DNA, the CDR3 is TGTGCCAGCAGTGCGGAGTTTAGCACAGATACGCAGTATTTT.

The chain links TRBV5-1 to TRBJ2-3; TRBD1 is a possible D gene (8 bases). This CDR3 comprises 14 residues. V lost 3 bases and J lost 6, with 14 bases in between. Germline CDR1 is SGHRS and CDR2 is YFSETQ. The CDR3 region has the DNA TGCGCCAGCAGCTGGGAGGGACAGGAGGATACGCAGTATTTT. Protein sequence: CASSWEGQEDTQYF.

CDR3 sequence (DNA): TGTGCCACCCGCAGGGATAGCAATCAGCCCCAGCATTTT. It is translated as CATRRDSNQPQHF. V and J are TRBV28 and TRBJ1-5, with a weak D call TRBD1 (5 bases). The CDR3 covers 13 residues. Germline lookup yields CDR1 MDHEN and CDR2 SYDVKM. With 10 bases removed from V and 0 bases from J, the gap between germline ends came to 10 bases. The full variable domain, in which reference TRBV28 and TRBJ1-5 provide the parts outside the CDR3, is DVKVTQSSRYLVKRTGEKVFLECVQDMDHENMFWYRQDPGLGLRLIYFSYDVKMKEKGDIPEGYSVSREKKERFSLILESASTNQTSMYLCATRRDSNQPQHFGDGTRLSIL.

In its sample, this clonotype was seen a few times. The rearrangement links TRBV28 to TRBJ2-7; D uncertain. V shed 8 bases and J shed 3 bases, with 8 bases lying between them. CDR3 length equals 11 residues. Per germline, CDR1 MDHEN and CDR2 SYDVKM. The chain's CDR3 is CASGPHYEQYF. In DNA form, the CDR3 reads TGTGCCAGCGGACCACACTACGAGCAGTACTTC.

There are a few counts of this clonotype. The V and J genes are TRBV2 and TRBJ2-1; 8 positions match TRBD2. Trimming removed 9 bases from V and 4 bases from J; junction bases left unmatched: 8. This CDR3 is built from 14 residues. The germline CDR1 and CDR2 sequences are SNHLY and FYNNEI. The CDR3 nucleotides are TGTGCCAGTACATGGGCTAGCGGGTACAATGAGCAGTTCTTC. It specifies CASTWASGYNEQFF.

A few counts support this clonotype. The V call is TRBV24-1, the J call TRBJ2-2; 9 bases fit TRBD1. V was clipped by 9 bases and J by 7 bases; unmatched bases: 5. The CDR3 runs 13 residues. CDR1 is KGHDR and CDR2 is SFDVKD in the germline V gene. The CDR3 spells CATGDRDHGELFF. The CDR3 DNA is TGTGCCACCGGGGACAGGGACCACGGGGAGCTGTTTTTT.

The gene calls are TRBV3-1 and TRBJ1-1, with TRBD1 matching 9 bases. The CDR3 is 16 residues long. The germline V gene encodes CDR1 LGHDT and CDR2 YNNKEL (reference sequence). The V gene end was trimmed by 7 bases and the J gene end by 5 bases; junction bases not matched to a gene: 14. The CDR3 DNA sequence: TGTGCCAGCAAAGGACAGGGGATCAACCCTGGTACTGAAGCTTTCTTT. Translation: CASKGQGINPGTEAFF.

The V call is TRBV29-1, the J call TRBJ1-1; tentatively, D is TRBD1 (5 bases). The V gene's germline CDR1 is SQVTM and CDR2 ANQGSEA. V lost 4 bases to trimming and J lost 0 bases, with 6 bases between them. The CDR3 has 12 residues. The CDR3 protein is CSVGQLNTEAFF. As DNA, the CDR3 is TGCAGCGTTGGACAGCTGAACACTGAAGCTTTCTTT.

This rearrangement joins TRBV4-2 to TRBJ2-2, with a possible D match to TRBD2 (5 bases). V lost 4 bases, J lost 4 bases, and 10 bases lay in between. Germline CDR1 LGHNA, CDR2 YNFKEQ. This CDR3 contains 14 residues. CDR3 loop: CASSLGLTTGELFF. The CDR3 DNA follows: TGTGCCAGCAGCCTTGGACTTACCACCGGGGAGCTGTTTTTT.

This clonotype has only a few counts. The J gene is TRBJ2-7, the V gene TRBV7-2; a weak D match, TRBD2 (5 bases). Trimming took off 1 base at V and 4 bases at J, with 8 bases between the two ends. Per the germline V gene, CDR1 is SGHTA and CDR2 is FQGNSA. This CDR3 is built from 13 residues. The CDR3 nucleotides are TGTGCCAGCAGCTTAGAAGGAGGTTACGAGCAGTACTTC. Encoded protein: CASSLEGGYEQYF.